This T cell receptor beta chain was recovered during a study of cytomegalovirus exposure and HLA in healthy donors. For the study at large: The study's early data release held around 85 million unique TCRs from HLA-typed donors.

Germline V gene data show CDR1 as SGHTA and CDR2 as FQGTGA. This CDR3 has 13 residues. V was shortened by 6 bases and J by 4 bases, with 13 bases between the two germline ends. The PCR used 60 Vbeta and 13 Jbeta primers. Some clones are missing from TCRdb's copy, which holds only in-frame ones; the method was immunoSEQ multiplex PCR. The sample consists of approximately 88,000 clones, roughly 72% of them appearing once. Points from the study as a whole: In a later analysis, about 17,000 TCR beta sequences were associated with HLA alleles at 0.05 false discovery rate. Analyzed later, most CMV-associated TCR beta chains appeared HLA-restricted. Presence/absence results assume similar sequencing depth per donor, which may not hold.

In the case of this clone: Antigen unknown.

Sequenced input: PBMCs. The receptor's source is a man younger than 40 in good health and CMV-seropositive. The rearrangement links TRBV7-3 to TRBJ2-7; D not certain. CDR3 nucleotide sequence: TGTGCCAGCAGTCTTCACAGTGCTTACGAGCAGTACTTC. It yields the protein CASSLHSAYEQYF.